The T cell receptor (beta chain) under discussion was sequenced for a study of T cells in localized non-small cell lung cancer. Overall study results and limits: Heterogeneity remains possible, as sequencing covered one tumor region only. With higher T cell density in blood came longer overall survival. Across samples, adjacent lung featured a median roughly 56 of the top 100 tumor clones.

The assay was immunoSEQ multiplex PCR, and TCRdb's table has in-frame clones only and misses some. Of under 95,000 clones listed, about 84% are singletons. Germline CDR1 is LGHNA and CDR2 is YSLEER. This CDR3 comprises 16 residues. Trimming cost V 0 bases and J 4 bases, with 15 bases left between them. As regards this clone: The antigen is unknown.

The source was peripheral blood, collected before any cancer treatment. This chain joins TRBV4-3 and TRBJ1-2; D is ambiguous. The receptor's source is a female donor of 60 years or more with stage I lung adenocarcinoma. CDR3 sequence: CASSQDRVAGSYGYTF. The CDR3 DNA follows: TGCGCCAGCAGCCAAGATCGTGTTGCAGGTTCCTATGGCTACACCTTC.